The 7 T cell receptor beta chains given below trace back to one sample, sequenced in a study of blood T cell repertoires in COVID-19. Produced via immunoSEQ multiplex PCR; TCRdb's table is partial and in-frame only. The sample yields about 160,000 clones, 65% to 90% seen once. Sequencing used peripheral blood. The receptors originated from a woman in her thirties or forties with COVID-19, enrolled during active disease.

The J gene is TRBJ2-7, the V gene TRBV28; 11 nucleotides line up with TRBD2. The CDR3 totals 15 residues. Looked up from germline, CDR1 is MDHEN and CDR2 is SYDVKM. The junction had 6 bases not matched to a gene; V was cut back by 5 bases and J by 3 bases. For the CDR3, the DNA is TGTGCCAGCAGTGAGAGGGGACTAGCGGACTACGAGCAGTACTTC. Its translation: CASSERGLADYEQYF.

In this sample, this clone turned up a few times. The chain uses TRBV2 and TRBJ1-6; 7 bases fit TRBD1. The J segment lost 9 bases and the V segment lost 6 bases, leaving 14 bases of the junction unmatched. CDR1 and CDR2 (germline): SNHLY, FYNNEI. CDR3 size: 16 residues. Written as DNA, the CDR3 is TGTGCCAGCAGCCGCATGACACAGGGGTTGGGTTCACCCCTCCACTTT. Protein product: CASSRMTQGLGSPLHF.

The genes are TRBV5-6 and TRBJ2-5; tentative D call: TRBD2 (7 bases). The length of the CDR3 is 15 residues. The V gene lost 3 bases and the J gene lost 7 bases, with 19 bases spanning the gap. The germline gives CDR1 SGHDT, CDR2 YYEEEE. The CDR3 loop reads CASSSPLGGRGTQYF. In DNA, the CDR3 is TGTGCCAGCAGCTCACCACTGGGGGGGCGGGGGACCCAGTACTTC. Variable domain in full (rest from reference TRBV5-6 and TRBJ2-5): DAGVTQSPTHLIKTRGQQVTLRCSPKSGHDTVSWYQQALGQGPQFIFQYYEEEERQRGNFPDRFSGHQFPNYSSELNVNALLLGDSALYLCASSSPLGGRGTQYFGPGTRLLVL.

This chain connects TRBV5-1 to TRBJ2-5; 9 nucleotides line up with TRBD2. V was clipped by 0 bases and J by 3 bases; unmatched bases: 3. CDR3 length: 15 residues. Germline V gives CDR1 SGHRS, CDR2 YFSETQ. For the CDR3, the DNA is TGCGCCAGCAGCTTGGTTCTAGCGGGAAAAGAGACCCAGTACTTC. Residues: CASSLVLAGKETQYF.

This chain links TRBV6-4 with TRBJ2-2; the match to TRBD2 covers 10 bases. The CDR3 totals 16 residues. V dropped 3 bases and J dropped 1; count of bases not matched to a gene: 2. The V gene's germline CDR1 is MRHNA and CDR2 SNTAGT. Here the CDR3 reads CASSEAGGWNTGELFF. The CDR3 bases are TGTGCCAGCAGTGAAGCGGGGGGGTGGAACACCGGGGAGCTGTTTTTT.

Remarks on this clone: The sample contains more than one DNA sequence encoding this CDR3. The rearrangement joins TRBV5-1 to TRBJ2-2, with 9 positions matching TRBD1. Germline V gene sequence: CDR1 SGHRS, CDR2 YFSETQ. The CDR3 totals 15 residues. The J segment lost 1 base and the V segment lost 3 bases, leaving 1 base of the junction unmatched. CDR3 region: CASSSGQGNTGELFF. The CDR3 nucleotides are TGCGCCAGCAGCTCGGGACAGGGGAACACCGGGGAGCTGTTTTTT.

The chain couples TRBV28 to TRBJ1-2; 9 bases map to TRBD1. The CDR3 is made up of 14 amino acids. V lost 5 bases, J lost 2 bases, and 3 bases stayed unmatched. The germline V gene encodes CDR1 MDHEN and CDR2 SYDVKM. CDR3 DNA: TGTGCCAGCAGTATGGACAGGGGCAACTATGGCTACACCTTC. It is translated as CASSMDRGNYGYTF.